One and the same sample provided the 9 T cell receptor beta chains below, sequenced in a study of T-cell reconstitution after alpha-beta-depleted transplantation in children. As it was prepared, the TCRbeta library received unique molecular identifiers. MiXCR, run by TCRdb on the PCR reads, gives a single entry per CDR3 protein. The sample shows about 190,000 distinct CDR3 sequences, roughly 6.8% of them seen only once. Here the sequenced sample was PBMCs from the stem cell graft donor, taken from the stem cell graft. The receptors here all came from a human donor who donated a stem cell graft to a child with Wiskott-Aldrich syndrome.

This clonotype was found many times. Here the CDR3 DNA reads TGTGCCAGCAGCCATGGCCGAGAGACCCAGTACTTC. It encodes CASSHGRETQYF. The V call is TRBV3-1, the J call TRBJ2-5; no definite D call. The germline CDR1 and CDR2 sequences are LGHDT and YNNKEL (reference sequence). This CDR3 is 12 amino acids long. V was pared by 3 bases and J by 4 bases, with 6 bases between.

This clonotype came up many times. The chain has TRBV5-1 and TRBJ2-7; weak D call: TRBD1 (6 bases). Germline CDR1 is SGHRS and CDR2 is YFSETQ. The CDR3 sequence is 12 residues long. V was shortened by 1 base and J by 6 bases, with 8 bases between the two germline ends. Here the CDR3 reads CASSLSDSEQYF. The CDR3 DNA sequence: TGCGCCAGCAGCTTGTCGGACAGCGAGCAGTACTTC.

Many counts were recorded for this clonotype. The chain employs TRBV5-1 and TRBJ2-3, with 7 bases that match TRBD2. CDR3 length: 14 amino acids. Germline CDR1 SGHRS, CDR2 YFSETQ. V trimming: 4 bases; J trimming: 1 base; junction bases outside the gene matches: 3. CDR3 protein: CASSPGLRTDTQYF. The CDR3 region has the DNA TGCGCCAGCAGCCCGGGACTACGCACAGATACGCAGTATTTT. Variable domain in full (rest from reference TRBV5-1 and TRBJ2-3): KAGVTQTPRYLIKTRGQQVTLSCSPISGHRSVSWYQQTPGQGLQFLFEYFSETQRNKGNFPGRFSGRQFSNSRSEMNVSTLELGDSALYLCASSPGLRTDTQYFGPGTRLTVL.

The table lists this clonotype with many counts. The genes are TRBV5-1 and TRBJ2-3; D is perhaps TRBD1 (6 bases). This CDR3 spans 14 amino acids. Germline-derived CDR1 and CDR2 are SGHRS and YFSETQ. V was pared by 0 bases and J by 4 bases, with 9 bases between. The CDR3 bases are TGCGCCAGCAGCTTGGATTCAGGGGCAGATACGCAGTATTTT. Translated, it gives CASSLDSGADTQYF.

Ten or more counts support this clonotype. This chain connects TRBV9 to TRBJ1-3, with D tentatively TRBD1 (5 bases). CDR1 and CDR2 (germline): SGDLS, YYNGEE. V gave up 0 bases and J gave up 2 bases, with 9 bases separating them. The length of the CDR3 is 15 residues. CDR3 in amino acids: CASSVGDRPGNTIYF. The CDR3 DNA reads as TGTGCCAGCAGCGTAGGAGACAGACCTGGAAACACCATATATTTT.

In this sample, this clonotype turned up many times. The chain employs TRBV12-3 or TRBV12-4 and TRBJ1-2; 8 bases map to TRBD1. This CDR3 region has 12 residues. The V and J ends lost 10 bases and 4 bases, in that order; junction bases with no gene match: 5. The CDR3 loop reads CATQGEGYGYTF. In nucleotides, the CDR3 is TGTGCCACACAGGGGGAAGGCTATGGCTACACCTTC.

This clonotype was recorded at least ten times. The chain is built from TRBV6-1 and TRBJ1-2, with D perhaps TRBD1 (5 bases). The CDR3 extends over 15 amino acids. Germline CDR1 is MNHNS and CDR2 is SASEGT. With 5 bases removed from V and 0 bases from J, the gap between germline ends came to 13 bases. In DNA, the CDR3 is TGTGCCAGCAGTCCCCCCGGGGGTACTAACTATGGCTACACCTTC. Its protein is CASSPPGGTNYGYTF.

This clonotype showed up many times. The genes are TRBV6-5 and TRBJ2-7; 10 bases line up with TRBD1. Germline trimming cut 7 bases from V and 4 bases from J; bases unmatched to any gene: 7. The CDR3 is 14 amino acids. Germline lookup yields CDR1 MNHEY and CDR2 SVGAGI. In DNA, the CDR3 is TGTGCCAGCACCCTCCGGGACAGGGGATACGAGCAGTACTTC. This sequence encodes CASTLRDRGYEQYF.

At least ten counts were recorded for this clonotype. J is TRBJ1-6 and V is TRBV7-2, with D tentatively TRBD1 (5 bases). The V and J ends lost 6 bases and 8 bases respectively, with 17 bases between them. CDR1 is SGHTA and CDR2 is FQGNSA in the germline V gene. The CDR3 covers 15 residues. The CDR3, as DNA: TGTGCCAGCAGACCCGGGGCACAGACTTATTCACCCCTCCACTTT. Protein product: CASRPGAQTYSPLHF.